These 28 T cell receptor beta chains were all obtained from the same sample, sequenced in a study of blood T cell repertoires in COVID-19. Profiled with immunoSEQ multiplex PCR; TCRdb holds only in-frame clones, not every one. The sample holds some 97,000 clones, approximately 86% seen once. The sequencing input was PBMCs or T cells enriched from blood (not recorded which). These receptors were collected from a woman aged 45-65 years who had recovered from COVID-19.

The rearrangement uses TRBV2 and TRBJ2-3, with 8 bases aligning to TRBD2. CDR3 length: 13 amino acids. J was trimmed by 4 bases and V by 11 bases; bases with no gene match: 8. CDR1 is SNHLY, CDR2 FYNNEI, per germline. In DNA, the CDR3 is TGTGCCCGCCGCGGGACTAGAGCAGATACGCAGTATTTT. It translates to CARRGTRADTQYF.

For this clone: The identical CDR3 is also encoded by other nucleotide sequences in the sample. This sequence joins TRBV20-1 and TRBJ2-7; possible D gene TRBD1, 5 bases. Trimming took off 3 bases at V and 1 base at J, with 7 bases between the two ends. Germline V gene data show CDR1 as DFQATT and CDR2 as SNEGSKA (reference sequence). The CDR3 consists of 12 residues. The CDR3 nucleotides are TGCAGTGCTAGTCAGGGATCCTACGAGCAGTACTTC. Its protein product is CSASQGSYEQYF.

In its sample, this clone was seen once. The rearrangement joins TRBV6-5 to TRBJ2-1; D ambiguous. V lost 0 bases and J 5 bases, leaving 11 bases between the germline ends. The germline V gene encodes CDR1 MNHEY and CDR2 SVGAGI. The CDR3 sequence is 15 residues long. The CDR3 reads CASSYSWPTNNEQFF. The CDR3 DNA follows: TGTGCCAGCAGTTACTCGTGGCCAACCAACAATGAGCAGTTCTTC.

The chain joins TRBV6-2 or TRBV6-3 to TRBJ2-3; 8 nucleotides line up with TRBD2. Losses at the gene ends were 5 bases for V and 1 base for J; bases not matched to a gene: 5. The CDR3 loop spans 15 amino acids. Germline V gene sequence: CDR1 MNHEY, CDR2 SVGEGT. The DNA of the CDR3 is TGTGCCAGCAGTACACGAGCGGGGGGCACAGATACGCAGTATTTT. Residues: CASSTRAGGTDTQYF.

The rearrangement uses TRBV5-1 and TRBJ2-7; 9 positions match TRBD1. With V trimmed by 0 bases and J by 6 bases, 10 bases remained unmatched. CDR1 SGHRS and CDR2 YFSETQ come from the germline V gene. This CDR3 has 16 residues. CDR3 region: CASSLGIRDRVSEQYF. CDR3 bases: TGCGCCAGCAGCTTGGGGATCCGGGACAGGGTTTCCGAGCAGTACTTC. Using reference TRBV5-1 and TRBJ2-7 for the parts outside the CDR3, the full variable domain is KAGVTQTPRYLIKTRGQQVTLSCSPISGHRSVSWYQQTPGQGLQFLFEYFSETQRNKGNFPGRFSGRQFSNSRSEMNVSTLELGDSALYLCASSLGIRDRVSEQYFGPGTRLTVT.

V is TRBV20-1 and J is TRBJ2-3; 9 nucleotides line up with TRBD2. CDR1 DFQATT and CDR2 SNEGSKA come from the germline V gene (reference sequence). The V gene end was trimmed by 3 bases and the J gene end by 6 bases; junction bases not matched to a gene: 10. The CDR3 runs to 15 residues. CDR3 residues: CSASMGASGTDTQYF. The CDR3 DNA sequence: TGCAGTGCTAGTATGGGGGCTAGCGGGACCGATACGCAGTATTTT.

The CDR3 loop is CASSRGSDTQYF. CDR3 DNA sequence: TGCGCCAGCAGCAGAGGGTCCGATACGCAGTATTTT. This chain joins TRBV5-1 and TRBJ2-3; D is perhaps TRBD2 (5 bases). Germline assignment: CDR1 SGHRS and CDR2 YFSETQ. The CDR3 is 12 residues long. Deletions cut 4 bases from V and 6 bases from J, with 9 bases between. Drawing the rest from reference TRBV5-1 and TRBJ2-3, the complete variable domain is KAGVTQTPRYLIKTRGQQVTLSCSPISGHRSVSWYQQTPGQGLQFLFEYFSETQRNKGNFPGRFSGRQFSNSRSEMNVSTLELGDSALYLCASSRGSDTQYFGPGTRLTVL.

The chain combines TRBV11-2 with TRBJ2-1, with 9 bases lining up with TRBD2. Unmatched junction bases numbered 12, after V lost 5 bases and J lost 7 bases. Germline V gives CDR1 SGHAT, CDR2 FQNNGV. The CDR3 sequence is 16 residues long. CDR3 DNA sequence: TGTGCCAGCAGCCTGATAGGGCGCGGGGGGGCGAATGAGCAGTTCTTC. It translates to CASSLIGRGGANEQFF.

The DNA for the CDR3 is TGTGCCAGCAGTTTGTCGTCGGGGGGGCCTATGTACAATGAGCAGTTCTTC. Encoded protein: CASSLSSGGPMYNEQFF. This rearrangement joins TRBV27 to TRBJ2-1, with TRBD2 identical over 8 bases. Unmatched junction bases numbered 11, after V lost 3 bases and J lost 4 bases. CDR3 length: 17 residues. CDR1 and CDR2 from the germline V gene are MNHEY and SMNVEV (reference sequence).

This clone was seen once. The chain is built from TRBV11-2 and TRBJ2-5; 11 nucleotides align to TRBD2. Germline lookup yields CDR1 SGHAT and CDR2 FQNNGV. The CDR3 is 15 residues long. The J segment lost 5 bases and the V segment lost 8 bases, leaving 10 bases of the junction unmatched. CDR3 sequence: CASGFSGRAWETQYF. CDR3 nucleotide sequence: TGTGCCAGCGGATTTAGCGGGAGGGCCTGGGAGACCCAGTACTTC.

The V call is TRBV24-1, the J call TRBJ2-3; 7 bases are shared with TRBD2. The germline gives CDR1 KGHDR, CDR2 SFDVKD. This CDR3 contains 15 residues. V lost 2 bases, J lost 2 bases, and 3 bases stayed unmatched. Here the CDR3 DNA reads TGTGCCACCAGTGATTGGGGACTATCCACAGATACGCAGTATTTT. Protein: CATSDWGLSTDTQYF.

The rearrangement uses TRBV11-2 and TRBJ2-1, with TRBD2 matching 12 bases. J was trimmed by 9 bases and V by 2 bases; bases with no gene match: 14. The CDR3 sequence is 18 residues long. CDR1 and CDR2 (germline): SGHAT, FQNNGV. The CDR3 nucleotides are TGTGCCAGCAGCTTAAGACCAAGACTAGCGGGAGATGGTGGTGAGCAGTTCTTC. Encoded protein: CASSLRPRLAGDGGEQFF.

The genes are TRBV7-2 and TRBJ1-2, with 7 bases matching TRBD1. There are 15 residues in the CDR3. Germline loops: CDR1 SGHTA, CDR2 FQGNSA. V lost 2 bases to trimming and J lost 5 bases; unmatched junction nucleotides: 8. CDR3 coding DNA: TGTGCCAGCAGCTTACCGGGACAGCTCGGGTATGGCTACACCTTC. It yields the protein CASSLPGQLGYGYTF. The full variable domain, with the rest looked up from reference TRBV7-2 and TRBJ1-2, is GAGVSQSPSNKVTEKGKDVELRCDPISGHTALYWYRQSLGQGLEFLIYFQGNSAPDKSGLPSDRFSAERTGGSVSTLTIQRTQQEDSAVYLCASSLPGQLGYGYTFGSGTRLTVV.

The chain is built from TRBV7-8 and TRBJ2-4; 14 bases agree with TRBD2. The CDR3 contains 20 residues. Germline CDR1 reads SGHVS; CDR2 reads FQNEAQ. V dropped 4 bases and J dropped 0; count of bases not matched to a gene: 11. The CDR3 loop is CASSSYAGLAGVLAKNIQYF. CDR3 sequence (DNA): TGTGCCAGCAGCTCTTACGCGGGACTAGCGGGGGTACTAGCCAAAAACATTCAGTACTTC.

The V and J genes are TRBV4-1 and TRBJ1-5; tentatively, D is TRBD1 (5 bases). Germline lookup yields CDR1 MGHRA and CDR2 YSYEKL. There are 16 residues in the CDR3. V lost 1 base to trimming and J lost 5 bases, with 15 bases between them. The CDR3 protein is CASSQVPGNMDQPQHF. The CDR3 nucleotides are TGCGCCAGCAGCCAAGTTCCAGGGAATATGGATCAGCCCCAGCATTTT.

Written as DNA, the CDR3 is TGTGCCAGTAGTACAATCCAACAGGTAAACGCTGAAGCTTTCTTT. The encoded protein is CASSTIQQVNAEAFF. The chain is built from TRBV19 and TRBJ1-1; maybe TRBD1 (5 bases). The CDR3 spans 15 residues. The germline CDR1 and CDR2 sequences are LNHDA and SQIVND (reference sequence). Trimming removed 4 bases at V and 6 bases at J, with 18 bases between.

This clone was observed at least ten times. The gene calls are TRBV4-1 and TRBJ2-1, with a weak D call TRBD2 (5 bases). V shed 4 bases and J shed 6 bases, with 13 bases lying between them. The CDR3 is made up of 14 amino acids. Germline V CDR1 and CDR2: MGHRA, YSYEKL. The CDR3 is CASSPGLLGNEQFF. In nucleotides, the CDR3 is TGCGCCAGCAGCCCCGGACTTCTAGGCAATGAGCAGTTCTTC.

V gene TRBV6-5 combines with J gene TRBJ1-2, with D possibly matching TRBD1 (5 bases). Germline CDR1 reads MNHEY; CDR2 reads SVGAGI. V was pared by 7 bases and J by 3 bases, with 12 bases between. This CDR3 spans 13 amino acids. The CDR3 loop reads CASTQGVHYGYTF. The CDR3 bases are TGTGCCAGCACCCAAGGGGTCCACTATGGCTACACCTTC.

The chain uses TRBV5-4 and TRBJ1-4, with TRBD1 matching over 8 bases. In germline, CDR1 is SGHNT, CDR2 YYREEE (reference sequence). Trimming at V came to 1 base and at J to 8 bases, leaving 4 bases not matched to a gene. The CDR3 totals 14 residues. The CDR3 coding sequence is TGTGCCAGCAGCTTGCAGGGGGCGGGGGAAAAACTGTTTTTT. Amino acids: CASSLQGAGEKLFF.

This clone occurred once. This CDR3 reads CASRLEWTGQAEAFF. The CDR3 DNA sequence: TGTGCCAGCAGACTCGAATGGACAGGGCAAGCTGAAGCTTTCTTT. The chain uses TRBV2 and TRBJ1-1; 8 bases are shared with TRBD1. V shed 6 bases and J 6 bases; nucleotides not matched to a gene: 12. Germline V gene data show CDR1 as SNHLY and CDR2 as FYNNEI. The CDR3 length is 15 residues.

J is TRBJ1-6 and V is TRBV7-6, with 8 bases that match TRBD1. After removal of 4 bases from V and 7 bases from J, the junction contained 6 bases not matched to a gene. This CDR3 spans 15 amino acids. Looked up from germline, CDR1 is SGHVS and CDR2 is FNYEAQ. CDR3 region: CASSSGQVPNSPLHF. The CDR3 DNA is TGTGCCAGCAGCTCGGGACAGGTCCCCAATTCACCCCTCCACTTT.

The CDR3 spells CASYSGRNTGELFF. The CDR3 coding sequence is TGTGCCAGTTATAGCGGGAGGAACACCGGGGAGCTGTTTTTT. This chain connects TRBV19 to TRBJ2-2, with 9 bases that match TRBD2. Germline V gene sequence: CDR1 LNHDA, CDR2 SQIVND (reference sequence). Trimming took 8 bases from V and 1 from J; bases not matched to a gene: 2. The CDR3 totals 14 residues.

The chain recombines TRBV27 with TRBJ2-7; 8 bases align to TRBD2. Germline assignment: CDR1 MNHEY and CDR2 SMNVEV (reference sequence). The CDR3 sequence is 13 residues long. V shed 5 bases, J shed 7 bases, and the junction held 7 bases outside the gene matches. CDR3: CASSESGREEQYF. In DNA form, the CDR3 reads TGTGCCAGCAGTGAAAGCGGGAGAGAAGAGCAGTACTTC.

Written as DNA, the CDR3 is TGTGCCAGCAGACGACAGGGTGAGAACTATGGCTACACCTTC. It encodes CASRRQGENYGYTF. This chain joins TRBV6-6 and TRBJ1-2, with 7 bases lining up with TRBD1. Per the germline V gene, CDR1 is MNHNY and CDR2 is SVGAGI (reference sequence). The CDR3 extends over 14 amino acids. Trimming took 6 bases from V and 2 from J; bases not matched to a gene: 6.

The J gene is TRBJ1-2, the V gene TRBV5-1; TRBD1 might be the D (5 bases). V was trimmed by 4 bases and J by 0 bases, leaving 13 bases between them. Germline V lookup: CDR1 SGHRS, CDR2 YFSETQ. The CDR3 runs 15 residues. CDR3 loop: CASSLLSQANYGYTF. In DNA form, the CDR3 reads TGCGCCAGCAGCCTGCTTTCACAGGCTAACTATGGCTACACCTTC.

The chain recombines TRBV6-1 with TRBJ1-3; D remains ambiguous. The germline gives CDR1 MNHNS, CDR2 SASEGT. This CDR3 has 15 residues. Trimming shortened V by 1 base and J by 0 bases, and 7 bases separated the two germline ends. CDR3 loop: CASSEGIYSGNTIYF. The CDR3, as DNA: TGTGCCAGCAGTGAAGGCATCTACTCTGGAAACACCATATATTTT.

This chain joins TRBV9 and TRBJ2-7; 7 nucleotides agree with TRBD1. The CDR3 has 16 residues. V shed 3 bases and J 0 bases; nucleotides not matched to a gene: 9. Germline V gene lookup returns CDR1 SGDLS and CDR2 YYNGEE. Written as DNA, the CDR3 is TGTGCCAGCAGCGCAACCGGGACAGTAAGCTCCTACGAGCAGTACTTC. This sequence encodes CASSATGTVSSYEQYF.

The gene calls are TRBV10-3 and TRBJ2-1, with 9 bases that match TRBD2. Germline loops: CDR1 ENHRY, CDR2 SYGVKD. The CDR3 has 14 amino acids. V lost 6 bases and J lost 7; bases outside the gene matches: 7. The CDR3 protein is CAIRVSGRGNEQFF. CDR3 bases: TGTGCCATCAGGGTTAGCGGGAGAGGGAATGAGCAGTTCTTC.